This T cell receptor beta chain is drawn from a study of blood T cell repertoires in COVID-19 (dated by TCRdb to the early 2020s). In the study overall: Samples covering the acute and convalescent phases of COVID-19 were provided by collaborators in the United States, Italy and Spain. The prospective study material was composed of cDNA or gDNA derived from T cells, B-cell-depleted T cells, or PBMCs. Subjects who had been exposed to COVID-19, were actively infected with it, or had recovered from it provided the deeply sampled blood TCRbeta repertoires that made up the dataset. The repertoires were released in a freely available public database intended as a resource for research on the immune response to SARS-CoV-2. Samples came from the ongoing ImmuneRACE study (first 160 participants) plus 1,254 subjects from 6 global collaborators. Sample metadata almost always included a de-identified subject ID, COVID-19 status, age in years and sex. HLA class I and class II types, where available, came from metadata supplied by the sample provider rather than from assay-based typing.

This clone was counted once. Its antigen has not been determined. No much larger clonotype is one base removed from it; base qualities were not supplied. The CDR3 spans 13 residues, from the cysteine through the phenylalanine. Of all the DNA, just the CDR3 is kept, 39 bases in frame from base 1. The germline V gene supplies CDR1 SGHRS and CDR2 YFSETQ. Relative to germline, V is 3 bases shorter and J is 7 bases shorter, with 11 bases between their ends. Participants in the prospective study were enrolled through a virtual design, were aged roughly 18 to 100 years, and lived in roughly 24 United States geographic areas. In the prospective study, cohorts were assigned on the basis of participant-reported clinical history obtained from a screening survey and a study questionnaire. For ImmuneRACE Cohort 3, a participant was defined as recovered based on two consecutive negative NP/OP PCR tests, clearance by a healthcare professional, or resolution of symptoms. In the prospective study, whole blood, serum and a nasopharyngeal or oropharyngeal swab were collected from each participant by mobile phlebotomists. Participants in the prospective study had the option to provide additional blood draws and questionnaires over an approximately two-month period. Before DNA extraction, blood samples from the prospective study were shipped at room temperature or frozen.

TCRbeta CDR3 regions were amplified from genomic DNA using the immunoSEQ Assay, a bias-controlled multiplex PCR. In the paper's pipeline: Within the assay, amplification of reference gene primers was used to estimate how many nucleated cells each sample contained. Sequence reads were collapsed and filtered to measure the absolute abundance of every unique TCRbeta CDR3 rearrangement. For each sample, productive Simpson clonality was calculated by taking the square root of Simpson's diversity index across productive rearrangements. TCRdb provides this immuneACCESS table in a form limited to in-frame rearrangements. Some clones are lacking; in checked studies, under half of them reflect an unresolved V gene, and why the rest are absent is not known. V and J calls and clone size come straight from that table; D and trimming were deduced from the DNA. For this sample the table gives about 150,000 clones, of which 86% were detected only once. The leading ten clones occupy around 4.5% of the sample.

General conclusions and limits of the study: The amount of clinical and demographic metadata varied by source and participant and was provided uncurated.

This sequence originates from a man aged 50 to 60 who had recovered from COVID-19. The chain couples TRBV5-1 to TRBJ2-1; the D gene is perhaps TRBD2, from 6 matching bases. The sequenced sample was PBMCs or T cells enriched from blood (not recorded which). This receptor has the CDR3 CASSWDLGNEQFF. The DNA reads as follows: TGCGCCAGCAGCTGGGACTTAGGGAATGAGCAGTTCTTC.